These T cell receptor beta chains were read from a single sample in a study of blood T cell repertoires in COVID-19. Using immunoSEQ multiplex PCR, the repertoire was profiled, and TCRdb retains in-frame clones only, with some absent. The sample lists roughly 72,000 clones; over 75% were seen once. Input material: peripheral blood. The receptor source for this set is a human donor in a cohort sampled during active COVID-19. Both conserved end residues are part of each CDR3. The order of the fields is V gene, J gene, CDR3 protein.

TRBV19	TRBJ2-1	CASSNPGTSGDNEQFF
TRBV5-1	TRBJ1-2	CASSRLTGGENGYTF
TRBV11-2	TRBJ2-3	CASRKLAGDTQYF
TRBV5-1	TRBJ1-2	CASSSNRGTNYGYTF
TRBV6-5	TRBJ2-7	CASRSERGGTYEQYF
TRBV5-5	TRBJ1-3	CASSVTAGNTIYF
TRBV30	TRBJ2-2	CAWSTGRGGSAGELFF
TRBV24-1	TRBJ2-1	CATSAPRRTAWNEQFF
TRBV5-6	TRBJ1-1	CASSHQLQGAEAFF
TRBV6-2/TRBV6-3	TRBJ1-1	CASSYSITPGEAFF